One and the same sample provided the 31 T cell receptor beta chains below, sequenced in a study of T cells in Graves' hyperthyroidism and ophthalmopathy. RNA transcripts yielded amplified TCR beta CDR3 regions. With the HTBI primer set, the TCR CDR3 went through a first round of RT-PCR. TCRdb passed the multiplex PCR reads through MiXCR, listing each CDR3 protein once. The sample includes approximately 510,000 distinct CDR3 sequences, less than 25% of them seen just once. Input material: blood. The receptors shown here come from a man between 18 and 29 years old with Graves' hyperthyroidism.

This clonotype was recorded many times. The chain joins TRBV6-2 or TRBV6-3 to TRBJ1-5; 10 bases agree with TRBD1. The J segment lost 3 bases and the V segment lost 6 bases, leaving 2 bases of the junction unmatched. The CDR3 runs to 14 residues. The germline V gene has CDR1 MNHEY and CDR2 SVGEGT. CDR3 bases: TGTGCCAGCAGAGGGACAGGGGACAATCAGCCCCAGCATTTT. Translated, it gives CASRGTGDNQPQHF.

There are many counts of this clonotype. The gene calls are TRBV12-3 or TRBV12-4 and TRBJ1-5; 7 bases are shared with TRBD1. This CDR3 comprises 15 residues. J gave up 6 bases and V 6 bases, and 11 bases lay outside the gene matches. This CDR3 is CASSRTGNRVQPQHF. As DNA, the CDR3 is TGTGCCAGCAGCCGGACAGGAAATAGAGTTCAGCCCCAGCATTTT.

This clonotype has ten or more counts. The CDR3 nucleotides are TGTGCCAGTAGTCCAGACGGGAAGGGTGACGGCACAGATACGCAGTATTTT. This encodes CASSPDGKGDGTDTQYF. The V and J genes are TRBV19 and TRBJ2-3, with D possibly being TRBD2 (5 bases). Germline V CDR1 and CDR2: LNHDA, SQIVND (reference sequence). Trimming pared 5 bases from V and 1 base from J, leaving 19 bases between. The CDR3 is made up of 17 amino acids. Combining the CDR3 with reference TRBV19 and TRBJ2-3 gives the whole variable domain DGGITQSPKYLFRKEGQNVTLSCEQNLNHDAMYWYRQDPGQGLRLIYYSQIVNDFQKGDIAEGYSVSREKKESFPLTVTSAQKNPTAFYLCASSPDGKGDGTDTQYFGPGTRLTVL.

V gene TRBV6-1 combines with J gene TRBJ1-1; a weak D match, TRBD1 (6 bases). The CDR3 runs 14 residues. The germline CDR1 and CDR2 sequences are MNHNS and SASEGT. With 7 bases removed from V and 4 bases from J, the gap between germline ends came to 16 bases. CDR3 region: CASNPRQDITEAFF. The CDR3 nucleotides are TGTGCCAGCAATCCCCGACAGGACATCACTGAAGCTTTCTTT.

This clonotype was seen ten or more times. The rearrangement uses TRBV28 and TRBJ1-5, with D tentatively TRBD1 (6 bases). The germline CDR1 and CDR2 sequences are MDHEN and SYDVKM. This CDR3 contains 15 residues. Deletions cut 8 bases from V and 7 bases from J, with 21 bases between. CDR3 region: CASFEGVRGGQPQHF. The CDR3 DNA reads TGTGCCAGCTTTGAAGGGGTCCGAGGGGGACAGCCCCAGCATTTT.

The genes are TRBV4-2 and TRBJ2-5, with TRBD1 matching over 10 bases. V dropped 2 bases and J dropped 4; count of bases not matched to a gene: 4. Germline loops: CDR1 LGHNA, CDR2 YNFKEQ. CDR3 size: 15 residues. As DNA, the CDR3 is TGTGCCAGCAGCCAACCAGACAGGGGGCTAGAGACCCAGTACTTC. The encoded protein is CASSQPDRGLETQYF.

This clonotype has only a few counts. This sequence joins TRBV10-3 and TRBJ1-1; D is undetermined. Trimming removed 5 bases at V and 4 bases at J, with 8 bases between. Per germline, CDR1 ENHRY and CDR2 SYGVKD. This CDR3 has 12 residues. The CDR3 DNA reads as TGTGCCATCAGTCGGGAGGGCACTGAAGCTTTCTTT. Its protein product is CAISREGTEAFF.

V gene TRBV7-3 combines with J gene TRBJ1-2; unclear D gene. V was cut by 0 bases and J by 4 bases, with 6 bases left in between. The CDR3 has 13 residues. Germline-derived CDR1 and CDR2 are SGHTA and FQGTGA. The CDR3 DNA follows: TGTGCCAGCAGCTTAACACCAGGCTATGGCTACACCTTC. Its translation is CASSLTPGYGYTF.

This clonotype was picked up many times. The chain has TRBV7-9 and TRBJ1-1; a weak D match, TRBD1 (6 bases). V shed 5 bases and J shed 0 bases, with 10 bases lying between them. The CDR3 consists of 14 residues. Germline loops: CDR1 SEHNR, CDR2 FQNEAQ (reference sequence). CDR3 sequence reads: CASSNRDLNTEAFF. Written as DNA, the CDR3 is TGTGCCAGCAGCAACAGGGATCTGAACACTGAAGCTTTCTTT.

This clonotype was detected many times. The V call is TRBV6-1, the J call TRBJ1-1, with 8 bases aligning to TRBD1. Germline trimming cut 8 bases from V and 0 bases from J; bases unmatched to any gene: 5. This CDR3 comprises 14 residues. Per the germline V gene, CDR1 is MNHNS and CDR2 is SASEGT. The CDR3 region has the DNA TGTGCCAGCCCACGACAGGGGTTGAACACTGAAGCTTTCTTT. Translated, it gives CASPRQGLNTEAFF.

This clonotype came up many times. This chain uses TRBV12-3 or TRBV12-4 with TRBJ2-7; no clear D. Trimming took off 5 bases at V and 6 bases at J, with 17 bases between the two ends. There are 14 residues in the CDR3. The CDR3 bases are TGTGCCAGCAGTCGATGGGGTCGAGGCCCCGAGCAGTACTTC. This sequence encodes CASSRWGRGPEQYF.

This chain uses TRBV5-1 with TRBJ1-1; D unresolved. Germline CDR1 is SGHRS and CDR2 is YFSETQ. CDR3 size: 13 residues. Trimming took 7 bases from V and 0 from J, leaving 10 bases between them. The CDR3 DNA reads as TGCGCCAGCGGGCAGGAATTGAACACTGAAGCTTTCTTT. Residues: CASGQELNTEAFF. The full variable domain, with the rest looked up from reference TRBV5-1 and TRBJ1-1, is KAGVTQTPRYLIKTRGQQVTLSCSPISGHRSVSWYQQTPGQGLQFLFEYFSETQRNKGNFPGRFSGRQFSNSRSEMNVSTLELGDSALYLCASGQELNTEAFFGQGTRLTVV.

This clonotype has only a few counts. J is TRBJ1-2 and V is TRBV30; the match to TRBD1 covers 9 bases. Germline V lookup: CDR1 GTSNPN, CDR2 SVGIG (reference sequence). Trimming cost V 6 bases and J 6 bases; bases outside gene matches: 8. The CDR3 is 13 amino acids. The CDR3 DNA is TGTGCCTGCTCCACACAGGGGGCGCATGGCTACACCTTC. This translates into CACSTQGAHGYTF.

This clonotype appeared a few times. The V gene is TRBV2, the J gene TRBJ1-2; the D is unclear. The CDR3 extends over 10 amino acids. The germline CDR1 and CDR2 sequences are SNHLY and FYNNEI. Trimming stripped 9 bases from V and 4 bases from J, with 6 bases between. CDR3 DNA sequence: TGTGCCAGTTTCAGCTATGGCTACACCTTC. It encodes CASFSYGYTF.

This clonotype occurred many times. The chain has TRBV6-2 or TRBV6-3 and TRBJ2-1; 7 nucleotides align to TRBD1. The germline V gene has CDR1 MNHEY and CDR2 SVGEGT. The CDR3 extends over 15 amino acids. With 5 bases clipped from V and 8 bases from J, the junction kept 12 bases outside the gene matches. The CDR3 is CASSPPGQPKYEQFF. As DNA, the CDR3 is TGTGCCAGCAGTCCTCCGGGACAGCCTAAGTATGAGCAGTTCTTC.

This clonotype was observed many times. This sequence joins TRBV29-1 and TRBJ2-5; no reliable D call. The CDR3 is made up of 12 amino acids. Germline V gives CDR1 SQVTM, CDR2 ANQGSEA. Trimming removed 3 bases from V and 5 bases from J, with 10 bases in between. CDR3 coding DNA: TGCAGCGTTGAGGAGTTTACGGAGACCCAGTACTTC. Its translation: CSVEEFTETQYF.

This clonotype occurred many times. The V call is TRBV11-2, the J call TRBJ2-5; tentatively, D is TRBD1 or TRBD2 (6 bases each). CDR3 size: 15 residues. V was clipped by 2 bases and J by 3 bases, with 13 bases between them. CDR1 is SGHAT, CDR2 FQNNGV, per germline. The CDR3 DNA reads TGTGCCAGCAGCTTATGGAGGGGGAAGGAAGAGACCCAGTACTTC. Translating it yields CASSLWRGKEETQYF.

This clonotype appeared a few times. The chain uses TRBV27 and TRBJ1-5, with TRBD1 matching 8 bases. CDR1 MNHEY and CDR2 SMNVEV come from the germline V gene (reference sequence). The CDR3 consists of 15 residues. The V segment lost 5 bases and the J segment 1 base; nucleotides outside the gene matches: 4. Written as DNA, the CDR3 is TGTGCCAGCAGTACCAGGGGGCAAAGCAATCAGCCCCAGCATTTT. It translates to CASSTRGQSNQPQHF.

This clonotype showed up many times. The CDR3 spells CASSLSDSHLNEQYF. DNA of the CDR3: TGTGCCAGCTCACTCTCAGACAGCCACCTGAACGAGCAGTACTTC. V usage is TRBV18 and J usage is TRBJ2-7; perhaps TRBD1 as D (5 bases). Germline loops: CDR1 KGHSH, CDR2 LQKENI. The CDR3 loop spans 15 amino acids. Trimming took 4 bases from V and 5 from J, leaving 18 bases between them.

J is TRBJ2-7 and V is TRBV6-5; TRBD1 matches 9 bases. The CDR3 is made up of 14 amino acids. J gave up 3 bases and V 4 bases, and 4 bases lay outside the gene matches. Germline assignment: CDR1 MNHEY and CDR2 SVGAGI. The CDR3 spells CASSFRDRDYEQYF. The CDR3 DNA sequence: TGTGCCAGCAGTTTCCGGGACAGGGACTACGAGCAGTACTTC.

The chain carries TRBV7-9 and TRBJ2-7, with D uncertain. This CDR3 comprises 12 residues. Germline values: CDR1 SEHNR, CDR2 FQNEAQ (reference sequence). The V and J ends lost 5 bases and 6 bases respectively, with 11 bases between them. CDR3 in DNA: TGTGCCAGCAGCGGGGATGCCGCCGAGCAGTACTTC. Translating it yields CASSGDAAEQYF.

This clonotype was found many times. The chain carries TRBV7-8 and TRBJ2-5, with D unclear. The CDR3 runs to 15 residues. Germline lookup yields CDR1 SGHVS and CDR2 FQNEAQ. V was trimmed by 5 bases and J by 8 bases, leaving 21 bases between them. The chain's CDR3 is CASSPPGAPRFTQYF. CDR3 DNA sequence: TGTGCCAGCAGCCCCCCCGGAGCGCCGAGGTTTACCCAGTACTTC.

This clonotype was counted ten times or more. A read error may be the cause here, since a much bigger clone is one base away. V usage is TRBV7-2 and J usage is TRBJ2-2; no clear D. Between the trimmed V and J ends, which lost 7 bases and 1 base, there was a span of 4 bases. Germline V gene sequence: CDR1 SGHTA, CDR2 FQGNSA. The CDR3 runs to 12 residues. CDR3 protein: CASNGNTGELFF. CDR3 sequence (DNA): TGTGCCAGCAACGGGAACACCGGGGAGCTGTTTTTT.

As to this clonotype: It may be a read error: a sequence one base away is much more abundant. CDR3 sequence (DNA): TGTGCCAGCAGCTTAGTTCATGGCTTCACCTTC. Residues: CASSLVHGFTF. The rearrangement links TRBV7-3 to TRBJ1-2, with D unclear. Germline-derived CDR1 and CDR2 are SGHTA and FQGTGA. This CDR3 region has 11 residues.

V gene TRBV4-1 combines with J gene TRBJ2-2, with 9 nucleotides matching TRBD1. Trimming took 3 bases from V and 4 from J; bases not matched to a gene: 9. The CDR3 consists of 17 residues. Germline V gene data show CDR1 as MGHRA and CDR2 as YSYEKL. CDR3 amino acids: CASSHSSGTGITGELFF. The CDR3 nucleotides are TGCGCCAGCAGCCACTCCTCCGGGACAGGGATCACCGGGGAGCTGTTTTTT.

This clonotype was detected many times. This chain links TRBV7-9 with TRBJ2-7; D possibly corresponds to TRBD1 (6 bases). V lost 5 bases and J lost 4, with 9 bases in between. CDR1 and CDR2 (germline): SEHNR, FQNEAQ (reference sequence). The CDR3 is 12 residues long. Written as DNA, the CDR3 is TGTGCCAGCAGCCTAGGGACATACGAGCAGTACTTC. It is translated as CASSLGTYEQYF.

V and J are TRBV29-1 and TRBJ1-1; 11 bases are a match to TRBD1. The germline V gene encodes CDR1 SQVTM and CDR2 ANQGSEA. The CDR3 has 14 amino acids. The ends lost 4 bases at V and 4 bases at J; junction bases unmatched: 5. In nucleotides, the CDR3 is TGCAGCGTTGCAGTCGGGACAGGGGGCACTGAAGCTTTCTTT. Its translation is CSVAVGTGGTEAFF. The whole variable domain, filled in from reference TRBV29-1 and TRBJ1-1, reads SAVISQKPSRDICQRGTSLTIQCQVDSQVTMMFWYRQQPGQSLTLIATANQGSEATYESGFVIDKFPISRPNLTFSTLTVSNMSPEDSSIYLCSVAVGTGGTEAFFGQGTRLTVV.

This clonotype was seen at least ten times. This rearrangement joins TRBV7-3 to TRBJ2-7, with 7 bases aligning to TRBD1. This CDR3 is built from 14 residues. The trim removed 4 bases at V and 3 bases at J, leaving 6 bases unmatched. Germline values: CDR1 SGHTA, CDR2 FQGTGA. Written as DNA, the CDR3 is TGTGCCAGCAGCTATCCGACAGGGAGCTACGAGCAGTACTTC. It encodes CASSYPTGSYEQYF.

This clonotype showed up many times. CDR3 in amino acids: CASSLANGNTEAFF. As DNA, the CDR3 is TGCGCCAGCAGCTTGGCCAACGGGAACACTGAAGCTTTCTTT. V gene TRBV5-1 combines with J gene TRBJ1-1; no definite D call. The CDR3 spans 14 residues. Per germline, CDR1 SGHRS and CDR2 YFSETQ. The germline V and J ends were trimmed by 0 bases and 1 base, with 7 bases remaining between them.

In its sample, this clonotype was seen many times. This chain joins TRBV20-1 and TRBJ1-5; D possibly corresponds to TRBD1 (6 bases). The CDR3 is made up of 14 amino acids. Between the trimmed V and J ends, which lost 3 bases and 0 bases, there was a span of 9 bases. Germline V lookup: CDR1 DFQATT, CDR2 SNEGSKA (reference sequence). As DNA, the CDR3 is TGCAGTGCTAGGCAGGGGAATAGCAATCAGCCCCAGCATTTT. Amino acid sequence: CSARQGNSNQPQHF.

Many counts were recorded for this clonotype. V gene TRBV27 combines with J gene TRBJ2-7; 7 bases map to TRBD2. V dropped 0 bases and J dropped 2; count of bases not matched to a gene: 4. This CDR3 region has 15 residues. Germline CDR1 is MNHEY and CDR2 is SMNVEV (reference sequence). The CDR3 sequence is CASSLSAGLAYEQYF. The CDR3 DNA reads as TGTGCCAGCAGTTTATCGGCTGGACTAGCCTACGAGCAGTACTTC.